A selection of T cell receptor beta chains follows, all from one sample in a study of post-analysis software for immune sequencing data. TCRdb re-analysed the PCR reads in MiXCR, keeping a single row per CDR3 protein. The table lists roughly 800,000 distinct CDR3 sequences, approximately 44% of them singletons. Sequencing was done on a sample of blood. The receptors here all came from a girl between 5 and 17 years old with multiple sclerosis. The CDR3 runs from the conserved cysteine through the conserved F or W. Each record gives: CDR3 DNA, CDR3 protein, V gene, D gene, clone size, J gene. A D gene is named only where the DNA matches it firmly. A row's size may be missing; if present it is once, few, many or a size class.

cdr3_nt: TGTGCCAGCAGCCTAGGGACAGGGATCGACGAGCAGTACTTC; cdr3_aa: CASSLGTGIDEQYF; v_call: TRBV5-6; d_call: TRBD1; clone_size: .; j_call: TRBJ2-7
cdr3_nt: TGTGCCAGCAGCTCGGGACCGAGGAGGACAGATACGCAGTATTTT; cdr3_aa: CASSSGPRRTDTQYF; v_call: TRBV11-2; d_call: .; clone_size: .; j_call: TRBJ2-3
cdr3_nt: TGCAGCGCGACTAGCGGGGGACAAGAGACCCAGTACTTC; cdr3_aa: CSATSGGQETQYF; v_call: TRBV29-1; d_call: TRBD2; clone_size: few; j_call: TRBJ2-5
cdr3_nt: TGTGCCAGCAGCTTAACGGTGGGGAATGGCTACACCTTC; cdr3_aa: CASSLTVGNGYTF; v_call: TRBV7-3; d_call: .; clone_size: .; j_call: TRBJ1-2
cdr3_nt: TGTGCCAGCAGCAAGACTAGCGGGAGGCTGGACGGCACAGATACGCAGTATTTT; cdr3_aa: CASSKTSGRLDGTDTQYF; v_call: TRBV7-3; d_call: TRBD2; clone_size: .; j_call: TRBJ2-3
cdr3_nt: TGTGCCAGCAGCTTAGCGCAGACAGAGGTCTACGAGCAGTACTTC; cdr3_aa: CASSLAQTEVYEQYF; v_call: TRBV7-9; d_call: .; clone_size: .; j_call: TRBJ2-7
cdr3_nt: TGTGCCAGCAGCTTAACCACAGCTAACGAGCAGTACTTC; cdr3_aa: CASSLTTANEQYF; v_call: TRBV7-3; d_call: .; clone_size: few; j_call: TRBJ2-7
cdr3_nt: TGCGCCAGCAGCCATGTAGCGGGGGATGACTATGGCTACACCTTC; cdr3_aa: CASSHVAGDDYGYTF; v_call: TRBV4-3; d_call: .; clone_size: once; j_call: TRBJ1-2
cdr3_nt: TGTGCCAGCAGTTACTCGGGGCGTAACAATCAGCCCCAGCATTTT; cdr3_aa: CASSYSGRNNQPQHF; v_call: TRBV6-2/TRBV6-3; d_call: .; clone_size: .; j_call: TRBJ1-5
cdr3_nt: TGTGCCAGCAGCCCGACCTATAGTGAGCAGTTCTTC; cdr3_aa: CASSPTYSEQFF; v_call: TRBV7-9; d_call: .; clone_size: few; j_call: TRBJ2-1
cdr3_nt: TGTGCCATAAAGACTAGCGGGAGTAACGAGCAGTACTTC; cdr3_aa: CAIKTSGSNEQYF; v_call: TRBV12-3/TRBV12-4; d_call: TRBD2; clone_size: few; j_call: TRBJ2-7
cdr3_nt: TGCAGCGTAGCCCCCCGGGATTCGACCCAGTACTTC; cdr3_aa: CSVAPRDSTQYF; v_call: TRBV29-1; d_call: .; clone_size: once; j_call: TRBJ2-5
cdr3_nt: TGTGCCAGCAGCTTAGCCACCGCGGGAACTTCAGAGACCCAGTACTTC; cdr3_aa: CASSLATAGTSETQYF; v_call: TRBV7-2; d_call: .; clone_size: .; j_call: TRBJ2-5
cdr3_nt: TGTGCCAGCAGCTTAGCCACGTGGACTGGCAGGGAGGGCGAGGGCTACACCTTC; cdr3_aa: CASSLATWTGREGEGYTF; v_call: TRBV7-8; d_call: .; clone_size: few; j_call: TRBJ1-2
cdr3_nt: TGTGCCAGCAGTTCCGGGACAGGGTACCGCCTGCCCCAGCATTTT; cdr3_aa: CASSSGTGYRLPQHF; v_call: TRBV27; d_call: TRBD1; clone_size: .; j_call: TRBJ1-5
cdr3_nt: TGTGCCAGCAGCTTAGTCGACCCAACCTGCGAGCAGTACTTC; cdr3_aa: CASSLVDPTCEQYF; v_call: TRBV13; d_call: .; clone_size: .; j_call: TRBJ2-7
cdr3_nt: TGTGCCAGCAGCTTAGACGGGACAGGGGTAGAGACCCAGTACTTC; cdr3_aa: CASSLDGTGVETQYF; v_call: TRBV7-2; d_call: TRBD1; clone_size: .; j_call: TRBJ2-5
cdr3_nt: TGTGCCAGCAGCCCAGGGACTAGCGGGAGGTCGAGCTCCTACGAGCAGTACTTC; cdr3_aa: CASSPGTSGRSSSYEQYF; v_call: TRBV7-9; d_call: TRBD2; clone_size: .; j_call: TRBJ2-7
cdr3_nt: TGTGCCAGCAGTTCCCGTCTTTCGGGCTACACCTTC; cdr3_aa: CASSSRLSGYTF; v_call: TRBV12-3/TRBV12-4; d_call: .; clone_size: .; j_call: TRBJ1-2
cdr3_nt: TGTGCCAGCAGCTTTAACAGGGAGGGCTACACCTTC; cdr3_aa: CASSFNREGYTF; v_call: TRBV7-9; d_call: .; clone_size: many; j_call: TRBJ1-2
cdr3_nt: TGTGCCAGCAGCGTAAATCTAGCGGGAGACCAAGAGGAGACCCAGTACTTC; cdr3_aa: CASSVNLAGDQEETQYF; v_call: TRBV9; d_call: TRBD2; clone_size: .; j_call: TRBJ2-5
cdr3_nt: TGCGCCAGCAACCAAACGACAGGGTTGGGCTACGAGCAGTACTTC; cdr3_aa: CASNQTTGLGYEQYF; v_call: TRBV5-1; d_call: TRBD1; clone_size: .; j_call: TRBJ2-7
cdr3_nt: TGTGCCAGCAGCACCCATGGTCGGCGGACCTACGAGCAGTACTTC; cdr3_aa: CASSTHGRRTYEQYF; v_call: TRBV21-1; d_call: .; clone_size: .; j_call: TRBJ2-7
cdr3_nt: TGTGCCAGCAGTTTTGAAGGGACCTATGGCTACACCTTC; cdr3_aa: CASSFEGTYGYTF; v_call: TRBV28; d_call: .; clone_size: few; j_call: TRBJ1-2
cdr3_nt: TGTGCCAGCAGCCCCCAATTCGGCATTGGACAGGCGTACCAAGAGACCCAGTACTTC; cdr3_aa: CASSPQFGIGQAYQETQYF; v_call: TRBV3-1; d_call: TRBD1; clone_size: once; j_call: TRBJ2-5
cdr3_nt: TGTGCCAGCAGCCGGGGGTGGGACGAGCAGTACTTC; cdr3_aa: CASSRGWDEQYF; v_call: TRBV3-1; d_call: .; clone_size: .; j_call: TRBJ2-7
cdr3_nt: TGCAGTGCGGGTCATAGGGGGATGAACACTGAAGCTTTCTTT; cdr3_aa: CSAGHRGMNTEAFF; v_call: TRBV20-1; d_call: .; clone_size: few; j_call: TRBJ1-1
cdr3_nt: TGCGCCAGCAGCACCTCTAGCGGGAGCGTCGAGACCCAGTACTTC; cdr3_aa: CASSTSSGSVETQYF; v_call: TRBV4-1; d_call: TRBD2; clone_size: .; j_call: TRBJ2-5
cdr3_nt: TGTGCCAGCAGTTACCCGATGGGCGAGCAGTACTTC; cdr3_aa: CASSYPMGEQYF; v_call: TRBV6-5; d_call: .; clone_size: .; j_call: TRBJ2-7
cdr3_nt: TGTGCCAGCAGTCACGGGACAGGGACGAACATTCAGTACTTC; cdr3_aa: CASSHGTGTNIQYF; v_call: TRBV12-3/TRBV12-4; d_call: TRBD1; clone_size: .; j_call: TRBJ2-4
cdr3_nt: TGCGCCAGCAGCTTGAGGGCTGCAGGGGTGGAGACCCAGTACTTC; cdr3_aa: CASSLRAAGVETQYF; v_call: TRBV5-1; d_call: .; clone_size: few; j_call: TRBJ2-5
cdr3_nt: TGTGCCAGCAGCGGCCCCGGCGCTAGCGGGAGGTCCGCAGATACGCAGTATTTT; cdr3_aa: CASSGPGASGRSADTQYF; v_call: TRBV7-9; d_call: TRBD2; clone_size: .; j_call: TRBJ2-3
cdr3_nt: TGTGCCAGCAGAGTAGAGACAGCATCCTACGAGCAGTACTTC; cdr3_aa: CASRVETASYEQYF; v_call: TRBV27; d_call: .; clone_size: .; j_call: TRBJ2-7
cdr3_nt: TGTGCCAGCACCCAGGGGTTAGCCAAAAACATTCAGTACTTC; cdr3_aa: CASTQGLAKNIQYF; v_call: TRBV12-3/TRBV12-4; d_call: .; clone_size: few; j_call: TRBJ2-4